One sample yielded the 2 T cell receptor beta chains listed below, sequenced in a study of human T cells and chemical hapten exposure. One entry per CDR3 protein results from TCRdb running MiXCR on the RACE reads. The sample lists 130,000 or so distinct CDR3 sequences, around 8.3% occurring once. Described time point: healthy volunteer bleed at 2 weeks. Unfractionated whole blood yielded the extracted total RNA. Sequenced: whole blood. These receptors were collected from a male donor in good health. Some clones in this sample may be carry-over from other donors' samples.

The chain uses TRBV27 and TRBJ1-2, with a weak D call TRBD1 (5 bases). The CDR3 sequence is 15 residues long. V lost 6 bases, J lost 5 bases, and 19 bases lay in between. CDR1 is MNHEY and CDR2 is SMNVEV in the germline V gene (reference sequence). The CDR3 nucleotides are TGTGCCAGCAGCCTGGGGGTTGATCCGATTTATGGCTACACCTTC. This gives the protein CASSLGVDPIYGYTF.

The chain has TRBV5-5 and TRBJ1-3; weak D call: TRBD1 (6 bases). The V end lost 4 bases, the J end lost 2 bases, and 13 bases lay between the germline ends. Germline CDR1 reads SGHKS; CDR2 reads YYEKEE (reference sequence). The CDR3 runs to 15 residues. CDR3 nucleotide sequence: TGTGCCAGCAGCACAGGGCCAGGCCCTGGAAACACCATATATTTT. Translated: CASSTGPGPGNTIYF.